This passage covers 29 T cell receptor beta chains from one sample sequenced in a study of response to subunit inactivated influenza vaccine. TCRdb called the RT-PCR reads again in MiXCR, with one record for every CDR3 protein. The sample carries hundreds of thousands of distinct CDR3 sequences, 14% recorded once. Sequences were derived from PBMCs from blood, sampled around two weeks before vaccination. The receptor set was obtained from a man aged 50-59 years who received an inactivated influenza vaccine.

This clonotype appeared many times. The V call is TRBV24-1, the J call TRBJ2-2, with D hard to call. The germline V gene has CDR1 KGHDR and CDR2 SFDVKD. The V end lost 3 bases, the J end lost 6 bases, and 4 bases lay between the germline ends. The CDR3 covers 12 residues. CDR3 sequence (DNA): TGTGCCACCAGTGATCGGGCCGGGGAGCTGTTTTTT. Its translation: CATSDRAGELFF.

The chain joins TRBV6-1 to TRBJ2-7, with 9 bases identical to TRBD2. Germline V gene data show CDR1 as MNHNS and CDR2 as SASEGT. The CDR3 is made up of 16 amino acids. V was clipped by 5 bases and J by 3 bases; unmatched bases: 11. DNA of the CDR3: TGTGCCAGCAGTAGAATAGCGGGAGCCAACAACTACGAGCAGTACTTC. Its translation is CASSRIAGANNYEQYF.

The chain is built from TRBV5-1 and TRBJ2-4; 7 positions agree with TRBD1. The CDR3 is 15 amino acids. The germline V gene encodes CDR1 SGHRS and CDR2 YFSETQ. V gave up 0 bases and J gave up 8 bases; unmatched junction bases: 8. The CDR3 nucleotides are TGCGCCAGCAGCTTGGTTCAGGGGGAGAGGGACATTCAGTACTTC. Protein: CASSLVQGERDIQYF.

This clonotype turned up a few times. The chain uses TRBV28 and TRBJ2-1; TRBD2 agrees at 13 bases. J was trimmed by 7 bases and V by 2 bases; bases with no gene match: 2. The CDR3 length is 15 residues. The V gene's germline CDR1 is MDHEN and CDR2 SYDVKM. Here the CDR3 reads CASSLGTSGINEQFF. The CDR3 DNA sequence: TGTGCCAGCAGTTTAGGGACTAGCGGGATTAATGAGCAGTTCTTC.

The chain employs TRBV15 and TRBJ1-1; 11 positions agree with TRBD1. V lost 9 bases and J lost 9; bases outside the gene matches: 9. This CDR3 is built from 13 residues. The V gene's germline CDR1 is LNHNV and CDR2 YYDKDF (reference sequence). This CDR3 is CATRTGTGGKAFF. In DNA form, the CDR3 reads TGTGCCACGCGAACCGGGACAGGGGGTAAAGCTTTCTTT.

The sample holds a few counts of this clonotype. This rearrangement joins TRBV7-2 to TRBJ2-2; D ambiguous. V was shortened by 4 bases and J by 5 bases, with 5 bases between the two germline ends. This CDR3 is built from 12 residues. Germline CDR1 is SGHTA and CDR2 is FQGNSA. CDR3 sequence reads: CASSYATGELFF. The CDR3 bases are TGTGCCAGCAGCTACGCTACCGGGGAGCTGTTTTTT.

This clonotype was seen more than once but under ten times. This chain uses TRBV6-5 with TRBJ2-1; D may correspond to TRBD1 or TRBD2 (6 bases each). Germline V CDR1 and CDR2: MNHEY, SVGAGI. This CDR3 region has 17 residues. The V gene lost 0 bases and the J gene lost 7 bases, with 19 bases spanning the gap. The CDR3, as DNA: TGTGCCAGCAGTTACTCGAGGGGGGCCCCGTCGGGAAATGAGCAGTTCTTC. Encoded protein: CASSYSRGAPSGNEQFF.

This clonotype has just a few counts. The rearrangement joins TRBV29-1 to TRBJ2-6; D gene ambiguous. The germline V gene encodes CDR1 SQVTM and CDR2 ANQGSEA. The V and J ends lost 7 bases and 0 bases respectively, with 13 bases between them. The CDR3 contains 15 residues. The CDR3 spells CSAHLHDSGANVLTF. The CDR3 nucleotides read TGCAGCGCTCACTTACACGACTCTGGGGCCAACGTCCTGACTTTC.

This clonotype came up many times. This chain uses TRBV12-3 or TRBV12-4 with TRBJ1-3, with D possibly being TRBD1 (5 bases). This CDR3 has 15 amino acids. Trimming pared 6 bases from V and 3 bases from J, leaving 15 bases between. In DNA, the CDR3 is TGTGCCAGCAGCCTAGGGGTTTCTGATGGAAACACCATATATTTT. Translated: CASSLGVSDGNTIYF.

A few counts support this clonotype. The chain combines TRBV5-1 with TRBJ2-2; D tentatively fits TRBD1 or TRBD2 (5 bases each). Germline V gene sequence: CDR1 SGHRS, CDR2 YFSETQ. CDR3 length equals 19 residues. V dropped 1 base and J dropped 0 bases, with 19 bases sitting between them. CDR3 nucleotides: TGCGCCAGCAGCTTGTCGAGAGCCGGGGCGGGCTCGAACACCGGGGAGCTGTTTTTT. It is translated as CASSLSRAGAGSNTGELFF.

This clonotype was picked up a small number of times. The chain employs TRBV20-1 and TRBJ2-4; no definite D call. CDR1 and CDR2 (germline): DFQATT, SNEGSKA (reference sequence). The V gene lost 3 bases and the J gene lost 3 bases, with 12 bases spanning the gap. The CDR3 totals 14 residues. CDR3 DNA: TGCAGTGCTAGGGCGTCAGCAGGCAAAAACATTCAGTACTTC. Translating it yields CSARASAGKNIQYF.

This clonotype was counted a few times. The chain employs TRBV12-3 or TRBV12-4 and TRBJ1-5; D unclear. The CDR3 sequence is 12 residues long. With 7 bases removed from V and 0 bases from J, the gap between germline ends came to 4 bases. CDR3 in DNA: TGTGCCAGCACTATTAGCAATCAGCCCCAGCATTTT. Translation: CASTISNQPQHF.

The CDR3 protein is CASSLTGTGKFNEQYF. CDR3 nucleotides: TGTGCCAGCAGTTTAACCGGGACAGGGAAATTCAACGAGCAGTACTTC. The chain employs TRBV28 and TRBJ2-7; 9 bases are a match to TRBD1. Germline trimming cut 2 bases from V and 5 bases from J; bases unmatched to any gene: 10. CDR3 length: 16 residues. CDR1 is MDHEN, CDR2 SYDVKM, per germline. Variable domain in full (rest from reference TRBV28 and TRBJ2-7): DVKVTQSSRYLVKRTGEKVFLECVQDMDHENMFWYRQDPGLGLRLIYFSYDVKMKEKGDIPEGYSVSREKKERFSLILESASTNQTSMYLCASSLTGTGKFNEQYFGPGTRLTVT.

This clonotype was seen a handful of times. The rearrangement joins TRBV7-3 to TRBJ2-1; 9 bases line up with TRBD2. Germline CDR1 and CDR2: SGHTA and FQGTGA. The CDR3 totals 15 residues. With V trimmed by 6 bases and J by 9 bases, 12 bases remained unmatched. The CDR3 here is CASSRLAGNKGEQFF. CDR3 sequence (DNA): TGTGCCAGCAGTAGGCTAGCGGGAAACAAGGGTGAGCAGTTCTTC.

This clonotype appeared a few times. V usage is TRBV24-1 and J usage is TRBJ2-1, with TRBD2 matching 8 bases. V trimming: 3 bases; J trimming: 8 bases; junction bases outside the gene matches: 8. The CDR3 is 15 amino acids. The germline CDR1 and CDR2 sequences are KGHDR and SFDVKD. The CDR3 DNA is TGTGCCACCAGTGATCCGGGACTAGGTACGTATGAGCAGTTCTTC. Its protein product is CATSDPGLGTYEQFF.

The chain recombines TRBV15 with TRBJ2-1, with TRBD1 matching over 7 bases. Germline-derived CDR1 and CDR2 are LNHNV and YYDKDF (reference sequence). The CDR3 extends over 17 amino acids. V shed 6 bases, J shed 3 bases, and the junction held 14 bases outside the gene matches. The CDR3 region is CATRHDRALINYNEQFF. CDR3 coding DNA: TGTGCCACCAGACATGACAGGGCCCTAATTAACTACAATGAGCAGTTCTTC.

This clonotype was observed a handful of times. This chain joins TRBV5-1 and TRBJ2-7; D uncertain. V lost 0 bases and J lost 2, with 9 bases in between. This CDR3 spans 14 amino acids. Germline CDR1 SGHRS, CDR2 YFSETQ. CDR3 amino acids: CASSLVADTYEQYF. DNA of the CDR3: TGCGCCAGCAGCTTGGTGGCCGACACCTACGAGCAGTACTTC.

This clonotype was found many times. The genes are TRBV2 and TRBJ2-5, with 9 bases aligning to TRBD2. This CDR3 region has 18 residues. V was clipped by 1 base and J by 4 bases; unmatched bases: 13. The germline V gene has CDR1 SNHLY and CDR2 FYNNEI. CDR3 protein: CASSEVVAGDWMGETQYF. The CDR3 bases are TGTGCCAGCAGTGAAGTAGTAGCGGGGGATTGGATGGGAGAGACCCAGTACTTC.

Remarks on this clonotype: This may come from a read error, since a much larger clone is one base off. This chain links TRBV3-1 with TRBJ2-3; a weak D match, TRBD1 (5 bases). Trimming stripped 2 bases from V and 5 bases from J, with 5 bases between. Germline V gives CDR1 LGHDT, CDR2 YNNKEL (reference sequence). The CDR3 runs to 12 residues. The CDR3 DNA follows: TGTGCCAGCAGCCAACAGGGAGATACGCAGTATTTT. Its translation: CASSQQGDTQYF.

V gene TRBV6-1 combines with J gene TRBJ1-3, with 11 bases lining up with TRBD1. Losses at the gene ends were 7 bases for V and 0 bases for J; bases not matched to a gene: 8. Germline CDR1 MNHNS, CDR2 SASEGT. CDR3 length: 17 residues. CDR3 sequence reads: CASTGQGATISGNTIYF. The CDR3 DNA is TGTGCCAGCACCGGACAGGGGGCAACAATCTCTGGAAACACCATATATTTT.

The chain recombines TRBV12-3 or TRBV12-4 with TRBJ1-1; D unclear. The CDR3 has 12 amino acids. V was pared by 7 bases and J by 6 bases, with 12 bases between. This CDR3 is CASTDPGSEAFF. The CDR3 DNA reads as TGTGCCAGCACCGATCCGGGATCTGAAGCTTTCTTT.

This clonotype was counted ten times or more. The V call is TRBV6-2 or TRBV6-3, the J call TRBJ1-5; the match to TRBD1 covers 7 bases. The trim removed 5 bases at V and 2 bases at J, leaving 9 bases unmatched. Germline-derived CDR1 and CDR2 are MNHEY and SVGEGT. The CDR3 runs 16 residues. The CDR3 spells CASSPQAGTGNQPQHF. The CDR3 nucleotides read TGTGCCAGCAGTCCGCAGGCGGGGACAGGCAATCAGCCCCAGCATTTT.

This clonotype was recorded at least ten times. V usage is TRBV15 and J usage is TRBJ2-7; D is perhaps TRBD2 (6 bases). The germline V gene encodes CDR1 LNHNV and CDR2 YYDKDF (reference sequence). This CDR3 region has 14 residues. Trimming stripped 7 bases from V and 9 bases from J, with 22 bases between. Here the CDR3 DNA reads TGTGCCACCAAAGTGTTAGCGGAAGGGGCCATGCAGTACTTC. This translates into CATKVLAEGAMQYF. Full variable domain (missing parts from reference TRBV15 and TRBJ2-7): DAMVIQNPRYQVTQFGKPVTLSCSQTLNHNVMYWYQQKSSQAPKLLFHYYDKDFNNEADTPDNFQSRRPNTSFCFLDIRSPGLGDTAMYLCATKVLAEGAMQYFGPGTRLTVT.

In this sample, this clonotype turned up many times. This rearrangement joins TRBV7-2 to TRBJ2-1; D is possibly TRBD2 (6 bases). This CDR3 is built from 15 residues. Trimming pared 1 base from V and 7 bases from J, leaving 14 bases between. Germline V gives CDR1 SGHTA, CDR2 FQGNSA. CDR3 amino acids: CASSLVGAGLNEQFF. For the CDR3, the DNA is TGTGCCAGCAGCTTAGTAGGAGCGGGCCTAAATGAGCAGTTCTTC.

This clonotype appeared many times. The V and J genes are TRBV12-3 or TRBV12-4 and TRBJ1-6; TRBD1 aligns across 7 bases. V shed 5 bases and J 10 bases; nucleotides not matched to a gene: 8. This CDR3 has 14 amino acids. CDR3 sequence: CASSPRQGSSPLHF. CDR3 bases: TGTGCCAGCAGTCCCCGACAGGGTAGCTCACCCCTCCACTTT.

This clonotype was observed a few times. V and J are TRBV11-2 and TRBJ1-6; no clear D. Germline V gene lookup returns CDR1 SGHAT and CDR2 FQNNGV. The CDR3 has 16 amino acids. The V end was cut by 5 bases, the J end by 5 bases, with 16 bases between. The CDR3 DNA follows: TGTGCCAGCAGCAATACCAGGCTGCGGGATAATTCACCCCTCCACTTT. This gives the protein CASSNTRLRDNSPLHF.

The chain links TRBV12-3 or TRBV12-4 to TRBJ2-5, with 7 positions matching TRBD1. The CDR3 length is 16 residues. V was clipped by 5 bases and J by 5 bases; unmatched bases: 14. In DNA form, the CDR3 reads TGTGCCAGCAGTGAAGGGACAGTCCCTAAGACGGAGACCCAGTACTTC. Amino acids: CASSEGTVPKTETQYF.

This clonotype was seen only a few times. The gene calls are TRBV6-5 and TRBJ1-5; no reliable D call. Germline loops: CDR1 MNHEY, CDR2 SVGAGI. The CDR3 extends over 15 amino acids. V was pared by 2 bases and J by 1 base, with 9 bases between. The CDR3, as DNA: TGTGCCAGCAGTTACAGGGAAGGGAGCAATCAGCCCCAGCATTTT. Its translation: CASSYREGSNQPQHF.

This sequence joins TRBV12-3 or TRBV12-4 and TRBJ2-5, with 10 bases aligning to TRBD2. CDR3 length: 16 amino acids. With V trimmed by 2 bases and J by 2 bases, 5 bases remained unmatched. CDR3 protein: CASSLSGGGVQETQYF. DNA for the CDR3: TGTGCCAGCAGTTTAAGCGGGGGGGGTGTACAAGAGACCCAGTACTTC.